This T cell receptor (beta chain) was profiled in a study of blood T cell repertoires in COVID-19 (dated by TCRdb to about 2020). Background for the entire study: The collaborator samples originated in the United States, Italy and Spain and spanned the acute and convalescent phases of COVID-19. The prospective study material was composed of cDNA or gDNA derived from T cells, B-cell-depleted T cells, or PBMCs. Subjects who had been exposed to COVID-19, were actively infected with it, or had recovered from it provided the deeply sampled blood TCRbeta repertoires that made up the dataset. The repertoires were released in a freely available public database meant as a resource for research on the immune response to SARS-CoV-2. The samples were drawn from two sources: the first 160 participants of the ongoing ImmuneRACE study, and fewer than 1,500 subjects contributed by 6 global collaborators. Sample metadata almost always included a de-identified subject ID, COVID-19 status, age in years and sex. Where available, HLA class I and class II types were taken from metadata supplied by the sample provider and were not determined by assay-based typing.

In the case of this clone: It has no known antigen specificity. One base away there is no much larger clone; base qualities are not given.

Broader findings and caveats from the paper: The amount of clinical and demographic metadata varied by source and participant and was provided uncurated.

TCRbeta CDR3 regions were amplified from genomic DNA using the immunoSEQ Assay, a bias-controlled multiplex PCR. The source study handled its data this way. The number of nucleated cells in each sample was estimated from the amplification of reference gene primers within the assay. To quantify the absolute abundance of each unique TCRbeta CDR3 rearrangement, sequence reads were collapsed and filtered. For each sample, productive Simpson clonality was calculated as the square root of Simpson's diversity index across productive rearrangements. In TCRdb, the immuneACCESS table is reduced to in-frame sequences with V and J assigned. These tables do not hold every clone; where another copy was compared, an unresolved V gene accounts for under half, and the others remain unexplained. Clone size and the V and J calls come from that table; the DNA yielded D and trimming. This sample comprises hundreds of thousands of clones, around 80% of them detected only once. Roughly 27% of the sample goes to the ten largest clones.

Collaborating institutions collected whole blood in K2EDTA tubes following their own protocols. Collaborator samples were shipped for TCRbeta analysis as frozen whole blood, isolated PBMCs, or DNA extracted from either sample type. The sequencing sample was made of peripheral blood. The receptor was derived from a man aged 35 to 55 with acute or convalescent COVID-19.

The DNA reads TGTGCCAGCAGCTTCACTAGCGGGGACTCCTACAATGAGCAGTTCTTC. It specifies CASSFTSGDSYNEQFF. Recombination joined TRBV13 with TRBJ2-1; 10 central bases correspond to TRBD2. From the cysteine up to the phenylalanine, the CDR3 has a length of 16 residues. Solely the CDR3 DNA is kept, with 48 bases framed from the first base. The junction shows trimming of 3 bases on V and 0 bases on J, and the gene matches do not reach 2 bases of it. CDR1 and CDR2 were assigned from the germline V gene (reference sequence) as PRHDT and FYEKMQ.